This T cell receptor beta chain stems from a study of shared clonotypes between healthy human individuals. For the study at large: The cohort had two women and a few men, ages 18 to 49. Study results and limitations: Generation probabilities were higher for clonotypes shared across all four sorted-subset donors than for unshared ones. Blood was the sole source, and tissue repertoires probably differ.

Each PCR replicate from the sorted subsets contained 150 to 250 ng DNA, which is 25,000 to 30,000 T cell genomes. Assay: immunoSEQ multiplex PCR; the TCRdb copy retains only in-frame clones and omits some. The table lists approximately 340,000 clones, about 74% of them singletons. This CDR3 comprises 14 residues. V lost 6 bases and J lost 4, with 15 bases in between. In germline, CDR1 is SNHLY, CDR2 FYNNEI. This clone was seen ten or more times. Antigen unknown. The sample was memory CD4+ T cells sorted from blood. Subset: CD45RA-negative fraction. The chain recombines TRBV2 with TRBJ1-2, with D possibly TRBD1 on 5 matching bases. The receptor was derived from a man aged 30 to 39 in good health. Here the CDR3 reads CASRGPGPGYGYTF. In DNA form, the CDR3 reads TGTGCCAGCAGGGGCCCAGGGCCAGGCTATGGCTACACCTTC.